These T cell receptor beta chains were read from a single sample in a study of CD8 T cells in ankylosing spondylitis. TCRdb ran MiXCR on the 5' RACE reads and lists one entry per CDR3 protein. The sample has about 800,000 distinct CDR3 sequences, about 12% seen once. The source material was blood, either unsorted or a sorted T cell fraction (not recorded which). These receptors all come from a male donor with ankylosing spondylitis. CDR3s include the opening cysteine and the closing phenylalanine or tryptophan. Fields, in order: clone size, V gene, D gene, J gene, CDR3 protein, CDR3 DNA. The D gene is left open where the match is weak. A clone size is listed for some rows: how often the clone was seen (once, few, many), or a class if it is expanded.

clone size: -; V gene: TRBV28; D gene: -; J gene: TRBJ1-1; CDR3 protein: CASSLFQIRGNTEAFF; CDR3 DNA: TGTGCCAGCAGTTTATTCCAGATTCGGGGGAACACTGAAGCTTTCTTT
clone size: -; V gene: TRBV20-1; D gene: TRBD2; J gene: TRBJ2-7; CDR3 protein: CSAGVTSGSSYEQYF; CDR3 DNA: TGCAGTGCTGGGGTGACTAGCGGGAGCTCCTACGAGCAGTACTTC
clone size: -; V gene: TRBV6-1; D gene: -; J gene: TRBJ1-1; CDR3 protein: CASSSLRGVMNTEAFF; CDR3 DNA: TGTGCCAGCAGTAGTCTCCGGGGGGTGATGAACACTGAAGCTTTCTTT
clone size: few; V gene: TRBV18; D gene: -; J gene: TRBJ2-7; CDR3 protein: CASSPPRVPYEQYF; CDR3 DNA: TGTGCCAGCTCACCACCGAGGGTACCCTACGAGCAGTACTTC
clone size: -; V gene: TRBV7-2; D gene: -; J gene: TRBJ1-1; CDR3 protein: CASSSRGRGVTEAFF; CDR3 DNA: TGTGCCAGCAGCTCTCGAGGACGCGGGGTCACTGAAGCTTTCTTT
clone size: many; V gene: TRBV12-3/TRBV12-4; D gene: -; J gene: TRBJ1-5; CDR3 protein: CASSFFRGQPQHF; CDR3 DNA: TGTGCCAGCAGTTTTTTCCGTGGTCAGCCCCAGCATTTT
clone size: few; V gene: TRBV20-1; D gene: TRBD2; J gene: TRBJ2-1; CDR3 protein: CSAGTTSPLTYNEQFF; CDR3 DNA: TGCAGTGCTGGGACTACCAGCCCCCTCACCTACAATGAGCAGTTCTTC
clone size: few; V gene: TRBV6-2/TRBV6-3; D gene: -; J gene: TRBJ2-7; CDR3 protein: CASNLVGGYEQYF; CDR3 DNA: TGTGCCAGCAACCTCGTCGGTGGCTACGAGCAGTACTTC
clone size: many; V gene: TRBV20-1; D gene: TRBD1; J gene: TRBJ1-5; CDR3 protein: CSAVDRGNQPQHF; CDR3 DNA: TGCAGTGCTGTGGACAGGGGCAATCAGCCCCAGCATTTT
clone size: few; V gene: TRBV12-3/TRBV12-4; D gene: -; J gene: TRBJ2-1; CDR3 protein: CASSLGERHNEQFF; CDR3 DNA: TGTGCCAGCAGTCTTGGGGAGAGACACAATGAGCAGTTCTTC
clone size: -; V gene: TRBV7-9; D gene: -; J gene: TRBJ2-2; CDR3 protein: CASSLDGHNTGELFF; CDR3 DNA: TGTGCCAGCAGCTTAGATGGCCACAACACCGGGGAGCTGTTTTTT
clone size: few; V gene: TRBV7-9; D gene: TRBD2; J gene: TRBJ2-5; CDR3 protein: CASILGSGAQETQYF; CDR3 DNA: TGTGCCAGCATCCTGGGTAGCGGGGCGCAAGAGACCCAGTACTTC
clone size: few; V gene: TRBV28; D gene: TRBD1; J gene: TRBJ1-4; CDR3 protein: CASSWLGTANEKLFF; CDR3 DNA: TGTGCCAGCAGTTGGCTAGGGACAGCTAATGAAAAACTGTTTTTT
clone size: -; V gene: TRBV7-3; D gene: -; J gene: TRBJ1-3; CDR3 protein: CASSSHRYSGNTIYF; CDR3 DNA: TGTGCCAGCAGCTCTCACAGATACTCTGGAAACACCATATATTTT
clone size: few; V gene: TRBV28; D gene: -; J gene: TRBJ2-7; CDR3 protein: CASSTSRREQYF; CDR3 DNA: TGTGCCAGCAGCACTAGCAGACGCGAGCAGTACTTC
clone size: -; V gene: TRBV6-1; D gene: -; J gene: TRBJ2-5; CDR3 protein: CASRRTGEETQYF; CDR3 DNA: TGTGCCAGCCGAAGAACGGGGGAAGAGACCCAGTACTTC
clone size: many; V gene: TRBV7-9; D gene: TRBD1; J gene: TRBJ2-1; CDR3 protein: CASSSGLGQLGNEQFF; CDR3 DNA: TGTGCCAGCAGCTCGGGGCTGGGACAGCTAGGCAATGAGCAGTTCTTC
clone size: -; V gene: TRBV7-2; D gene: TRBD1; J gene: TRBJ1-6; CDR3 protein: CASSLRGTGSNSPLHF; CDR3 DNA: TGTGCCAGCAGCTTACGCGGGACAGGGTCTAATTCACCCCTCCACTTT
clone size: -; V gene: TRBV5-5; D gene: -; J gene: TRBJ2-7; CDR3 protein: CASSSDGSLTREQYF; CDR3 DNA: TGTGCCAGCAGCTCGGACGGTTCCTTAACCCGCGAGCAGTACTTC